This T cell receptor (beta chain) originates from a study of response to subunit inactivated influenza vaccine. V was clipped by 4 bases and J by 6 bases, with 7 bases between them. This CDR3 is 13 amino acids long. Germline V gene lookup returns CDR1 KGHSH and CDR2 LQKENI. TCRdb itself ran the RT-PCR reads through MiXCR, one entry per CDR3 protein. Of hundreds of thousands of distinct CDR3 sequences listed, approximately 11% are singletons. The study's findings and limits: That few new T cells are recruited by each seasonal influenza vaccination was the authors' suggestion.

This clonotype was seen a few times. Its specificity is not known. The sequencing here drew on PBMCs from blood, taken more than 35 days after vaccination. This clonotype originated in a man aged 50 or older who received an inactivated influenza vaccine. The chain uses TRBV18 and TRBJ1-6; D may be TRBD1 (6 bases). CDR3 bases: TGTGCCAGCTCACTACAGGGTAATTCACCCCTCCACTTT. The encoded protein is CASSLQGNSPLHF.